This TCR beta chain appears in the sequencing data of a study of T cell changes during pregnancy in multiple sclerosis. Repertoires were generated with immunoSEQ multiplex PCR, while TCRdb's copy carries only in-frame clones and drops some. The table includes tens of thousands of clones, 91% detected once. This TCR derives from a female donor in good health, enrolled as a control in a pregnancy study. Here the sequenced sample was peripheral blood, taken in the third trimester of pregnancy.

The CDR3 DNA reads as TGTGCCAGCAGCCGTTTGGGGGGAAGTAATTCACCCCTCCACTTT. Amino acids: CASSRLGGSNSPLHF. This chain joins TRBV7-9 and TRBJ1-6, with D possibly being TRBD1 (5 bases). The germline V gene encodes CDR1 SEHNR and CDR2 FQNEAQ (reference sequence). CDR3 length: 15 residues. Trimming removed 5 bases from V and 6 bases from J, with 14 bases in between.